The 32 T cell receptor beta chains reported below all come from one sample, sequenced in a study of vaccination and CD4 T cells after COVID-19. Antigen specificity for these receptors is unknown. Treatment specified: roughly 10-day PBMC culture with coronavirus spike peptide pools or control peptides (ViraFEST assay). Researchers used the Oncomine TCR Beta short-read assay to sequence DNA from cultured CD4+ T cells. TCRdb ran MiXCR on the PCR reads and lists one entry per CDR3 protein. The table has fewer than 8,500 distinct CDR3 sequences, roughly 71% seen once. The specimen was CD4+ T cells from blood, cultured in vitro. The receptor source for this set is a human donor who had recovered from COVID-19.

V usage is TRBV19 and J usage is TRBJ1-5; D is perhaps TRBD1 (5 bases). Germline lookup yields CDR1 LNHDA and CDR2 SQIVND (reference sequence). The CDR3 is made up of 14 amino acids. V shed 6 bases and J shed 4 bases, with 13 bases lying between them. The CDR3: CASRTEFPNQPQHF. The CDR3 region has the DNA TGTGCCAGTAGGACAGAGTTCCCAAATCAGCCCCAGCATTTT.

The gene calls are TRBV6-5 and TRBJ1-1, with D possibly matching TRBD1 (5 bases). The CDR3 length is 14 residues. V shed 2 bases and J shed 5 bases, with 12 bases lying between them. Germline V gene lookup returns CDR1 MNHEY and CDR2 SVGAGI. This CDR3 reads CASSYGRAGTEAFF. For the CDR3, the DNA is TGTGCCAGCAGTTACGGCAGGGCTGGAACTGAAGCTTTCTTT.

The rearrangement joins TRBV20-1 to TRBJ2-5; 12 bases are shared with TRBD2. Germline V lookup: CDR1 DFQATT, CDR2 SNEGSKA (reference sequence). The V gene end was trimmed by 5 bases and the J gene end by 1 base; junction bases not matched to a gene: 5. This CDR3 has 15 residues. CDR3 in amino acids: CSALAGGRFQETQYF. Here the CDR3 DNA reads TGCAGTGCTCTAGCGGGAGGGAGGTTCCAAGAGACCCAGTACTTC.

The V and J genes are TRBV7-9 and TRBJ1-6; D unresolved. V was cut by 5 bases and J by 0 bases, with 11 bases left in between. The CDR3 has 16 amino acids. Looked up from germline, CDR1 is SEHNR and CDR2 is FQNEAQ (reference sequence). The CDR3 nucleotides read TGTGCCAGCAGCCCCGCAGGAAGCTCCTATAATTCACCCCTCCACTTT. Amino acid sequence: CASSPAGSSYNSPLHF.

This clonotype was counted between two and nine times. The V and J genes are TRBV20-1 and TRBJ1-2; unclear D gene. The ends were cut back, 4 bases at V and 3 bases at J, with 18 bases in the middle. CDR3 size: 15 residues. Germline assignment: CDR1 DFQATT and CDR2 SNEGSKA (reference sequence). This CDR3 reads CSAMPSAKGYYGYTF. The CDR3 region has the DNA TGCAGTGCTATGCCCTCGGCAAAGGGCTACTATGGCTACACCTTC.

The CDR3, as DNA: TGTGCCAGCAGCCCGGGGTACGACTATGGCTACACCTTC. It specifies CASSPGYDYGYTF. The J gene is TRBJ1-2, the V gene TRBV7-2, with unresolved D. V was trimmed by 5 bases and J by 3 bases, leaving 10 bases between them. This CDR3 spans 13 amino acids. From germline, CDR1 is SGHTA and CDR2 FQGNSA.

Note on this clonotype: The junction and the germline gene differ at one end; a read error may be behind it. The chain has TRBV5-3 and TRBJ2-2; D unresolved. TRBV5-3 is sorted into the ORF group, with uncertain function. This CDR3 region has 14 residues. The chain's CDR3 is CASSLEWTTGELFF. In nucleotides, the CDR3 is TGTGCCAGTAGCTTGGAATGGACCACCGGGGAGCTGTTTTTT.

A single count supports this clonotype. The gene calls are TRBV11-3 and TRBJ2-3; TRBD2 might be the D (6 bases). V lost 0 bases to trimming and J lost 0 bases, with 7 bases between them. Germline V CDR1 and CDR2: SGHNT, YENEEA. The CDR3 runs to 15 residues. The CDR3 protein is CASSLDGGSTDTQYF. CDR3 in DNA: TGTGCCAGCAGCTTAGACGGGGGTAGCACAGATACGCAGTATTTT. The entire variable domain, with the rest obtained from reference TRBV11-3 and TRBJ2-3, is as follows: EAGVVQSPRYKIIEKKQPVAFWCNPISGHNTLYWYLQNLGQGPELLIRYENEEAVDDSQLPKDRFSAERLKGVDSTLKIQPAELGDSAVYLCASSLDGGSTDTQYFGPGTRLTVL.

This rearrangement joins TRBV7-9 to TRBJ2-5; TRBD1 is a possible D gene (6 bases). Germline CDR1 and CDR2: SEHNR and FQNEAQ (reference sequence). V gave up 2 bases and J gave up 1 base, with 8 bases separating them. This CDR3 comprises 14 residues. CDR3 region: CASSLWTVQETQYF. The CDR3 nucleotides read TGTGCCAGCAGCTTATGGACAGTCCAAGAGACCCAGTACTTC.

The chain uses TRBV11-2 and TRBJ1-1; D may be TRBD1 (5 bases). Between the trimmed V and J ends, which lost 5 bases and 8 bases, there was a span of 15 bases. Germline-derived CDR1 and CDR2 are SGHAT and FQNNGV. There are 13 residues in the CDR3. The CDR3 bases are TGTGCCAGCAGCGTTAGTCGTACAGGAGAAGCTTTCTTT. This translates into CASSVSRTGEAFF.

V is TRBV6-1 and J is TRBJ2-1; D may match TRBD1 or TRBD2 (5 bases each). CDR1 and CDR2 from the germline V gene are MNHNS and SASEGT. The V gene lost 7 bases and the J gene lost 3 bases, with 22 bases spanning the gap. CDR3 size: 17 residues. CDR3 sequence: CASTSSYWGSRYNEQFF. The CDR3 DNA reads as TGTGCCAGCACCTCCTCATACTGGGGGTCTCGCTACAATGAGCAGTTCTTC.

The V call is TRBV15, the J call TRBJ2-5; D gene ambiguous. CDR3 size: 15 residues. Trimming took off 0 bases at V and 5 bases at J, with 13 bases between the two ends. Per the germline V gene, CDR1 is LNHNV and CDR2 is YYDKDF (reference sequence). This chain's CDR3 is CATSRDRAFRETQYF. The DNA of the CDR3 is TGTGCCACCAGCAGAGATAGGGCCTTCCGGGAGACCCAGTACTTC. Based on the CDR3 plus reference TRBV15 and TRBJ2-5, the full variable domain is DAMVIQNPRYQVTQFGKPVTLSCSQTLNHNVMYWYQQKSSQAPKLLFHYYDKDFNNEADTPDNFQSRRPNTSFCFLDIRSPGLGDTAMYLCATSRDRAFRETQYFGPGTRLLVL.

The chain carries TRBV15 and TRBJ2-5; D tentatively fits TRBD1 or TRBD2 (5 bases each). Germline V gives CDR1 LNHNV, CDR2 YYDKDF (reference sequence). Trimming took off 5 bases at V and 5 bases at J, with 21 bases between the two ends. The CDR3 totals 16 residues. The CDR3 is CATSLWSPTGLETQYF. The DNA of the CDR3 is TGTGCCACCAGCCTGTGGTCCCCAACGGGGCTGGAGACCCAGTACTTC. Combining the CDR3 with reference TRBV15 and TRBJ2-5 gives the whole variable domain DAMVIQNPRYQVTQFGKPVTLSCSQTLNHNVMYWYQQKSSQAPKLLFHYYDKDFNNEADTPDNFQSRRPNTSFCFLDIRSPGLGDTAMYLCATSLWSPTGLETQYFGPGTRLLVL.

The CDR3 region has the DNA TGTGCCAGCAGAAAAGCGGGGACCTACAATGAGCAGTTCTTC. Translation gives CASRKAGTYNEQFF. The genes are TRBV2 and TRBJ2-1; 7 positions agree with TRBD2. Germline CDR1 is SNHLY and CDR2 is FYNNEI. V was pared by 6 bases and J by 2 bases, with 4 bases of the junction left unmatched. The CDR3 has 14 residues.

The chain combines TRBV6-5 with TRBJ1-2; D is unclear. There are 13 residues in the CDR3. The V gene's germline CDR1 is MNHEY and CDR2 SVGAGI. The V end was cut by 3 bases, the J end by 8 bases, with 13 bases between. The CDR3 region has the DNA TGTGCCAGCAGTTATAGCGGTATAGAAGGCTACACCTTC. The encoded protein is CASSYSGIEGYTF.

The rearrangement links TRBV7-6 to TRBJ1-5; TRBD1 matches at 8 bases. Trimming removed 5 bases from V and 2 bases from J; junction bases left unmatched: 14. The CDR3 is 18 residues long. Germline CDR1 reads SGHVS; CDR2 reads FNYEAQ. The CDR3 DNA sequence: TGTGCCAGCAGCCTACTCCCGGGACAGGTTGGGGGCAATCAGCCCCAGCATTTT. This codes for CASSLLPGQVGGNQPQHF. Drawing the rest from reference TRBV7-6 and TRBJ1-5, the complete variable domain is GAGVSQSPRYKVTKRGQDVALRCDPISGHVSLYWYRQALGQGPEFLTYFNYEAQQDKSGLPNDRFSAERPEGSISTLTIQRTEQRDSAMYRCASSLLPGQVGGNQPQHFGDGTRLSIL.

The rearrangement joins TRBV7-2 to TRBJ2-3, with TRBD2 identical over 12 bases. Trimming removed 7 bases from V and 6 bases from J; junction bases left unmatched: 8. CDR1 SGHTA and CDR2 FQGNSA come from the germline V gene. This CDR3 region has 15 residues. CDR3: CASKSPSGRGDTQYF. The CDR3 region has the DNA TGTGCCAGCAAATCACCTAGCGGGAGGGGGGATACGCAGTATTTT.

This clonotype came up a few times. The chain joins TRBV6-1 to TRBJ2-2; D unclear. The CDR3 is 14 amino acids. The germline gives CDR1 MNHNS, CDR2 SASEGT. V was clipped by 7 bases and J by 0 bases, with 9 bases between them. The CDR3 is CASIPGTNTGELFF. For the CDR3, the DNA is TGTGCCAGCATCCCAGGAACGAACACCGGGGAGCTGTTTTTT.

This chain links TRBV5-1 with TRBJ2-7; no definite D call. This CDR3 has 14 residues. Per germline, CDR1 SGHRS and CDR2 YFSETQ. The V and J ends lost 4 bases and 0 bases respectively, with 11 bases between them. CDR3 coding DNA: TGCGCCAGCAGCCGATACATCAGCTCCTACGAGCAGTACTTC. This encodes CASSRYISSYEQYF.

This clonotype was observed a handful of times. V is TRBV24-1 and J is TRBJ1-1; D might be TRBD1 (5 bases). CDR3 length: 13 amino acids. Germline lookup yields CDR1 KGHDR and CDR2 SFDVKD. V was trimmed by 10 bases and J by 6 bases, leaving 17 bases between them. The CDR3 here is CATKSREVAEAFF. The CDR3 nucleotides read TGTGCCACGAAGTCCAGGGAGGTCGCTGAAGCTTTCTTT.

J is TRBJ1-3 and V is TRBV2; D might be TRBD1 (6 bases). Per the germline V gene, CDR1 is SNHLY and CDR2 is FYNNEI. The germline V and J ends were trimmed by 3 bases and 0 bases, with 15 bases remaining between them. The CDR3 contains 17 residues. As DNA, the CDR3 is TGTGCCAGCAGTGAGAGGGGGTTTCTAGGCTCTGGAAACACCATATATTTT. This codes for CASSERGFLGSGNTIYF.

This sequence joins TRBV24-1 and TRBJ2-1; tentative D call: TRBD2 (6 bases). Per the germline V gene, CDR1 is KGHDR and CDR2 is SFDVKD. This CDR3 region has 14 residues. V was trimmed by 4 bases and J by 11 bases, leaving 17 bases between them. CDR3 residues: CATSEGTPRSQQFF. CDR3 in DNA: TGTGCCACCAGTGAGGGGACTCCCCGTAGTCAGCAGTTCTTC.

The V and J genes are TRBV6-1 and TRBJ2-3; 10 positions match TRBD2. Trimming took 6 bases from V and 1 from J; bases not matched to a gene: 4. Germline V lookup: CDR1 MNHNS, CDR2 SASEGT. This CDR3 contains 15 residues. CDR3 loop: CASRALAGGTDTQYF. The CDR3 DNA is TGTGCCAGCAGGGCCCTAGCGGGGGGCACAGATACGCAGTATTTT.

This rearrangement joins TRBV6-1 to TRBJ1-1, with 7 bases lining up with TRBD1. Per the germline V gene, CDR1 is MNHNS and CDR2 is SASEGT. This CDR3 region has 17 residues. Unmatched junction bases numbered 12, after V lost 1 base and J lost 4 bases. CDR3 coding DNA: TGTGCCAGCAGTGAAGGAACCCGAGGGACAGTGACCACTGAAGCTTTCTTT. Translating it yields CASSEGTRGTVTTEAFF.

As DNA, the CDR3 is TGTGCCAGCACTTCCAGGGGCCCTAACTATGGCTACACCTTC. Protein sequence: CASTSRGPNYGYTF. The chain uses TRBV2 and TRBJ1-2; tentatively, D is TRBD1 (6 bases). The CDR3 extends over 14 amino acids. V dropped 7 bases and J dropped 0 bases, with 12 bases sitting between them. CDR1 is SNHLY, CDR2 FYNNEI, per germline. Full variable domain (missing parts from reference TRBV2 and TRBJ1-2): EPEVTQTPSHQVTQMGQEVILRCVPISNHLYFYWYRQILGQKVEFLVSFYNNEISEKSEIFDDQFSVERPDGSNFTLKIRSTKLEDSAMYFCASTSRGPNYGYTFGSGTRLTVV.

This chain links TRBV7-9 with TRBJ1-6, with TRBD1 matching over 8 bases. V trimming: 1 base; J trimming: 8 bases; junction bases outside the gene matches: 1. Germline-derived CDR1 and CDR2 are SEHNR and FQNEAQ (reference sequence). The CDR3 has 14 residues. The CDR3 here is CASSLGQGYSPLHF. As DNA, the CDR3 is TGTGCCAGCAGCTTAGGACAGGGGTATTCACCCCTCCACTTT.

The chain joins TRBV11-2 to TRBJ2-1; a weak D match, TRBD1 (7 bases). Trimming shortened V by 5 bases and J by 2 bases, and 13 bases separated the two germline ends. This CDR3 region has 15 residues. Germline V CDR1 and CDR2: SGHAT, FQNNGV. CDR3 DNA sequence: TGTGCCAGCAGCCAAATCAGGGGGGCCTACAATGAGCAGTTCTTC. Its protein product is CASSQIRGAYNEQFF.

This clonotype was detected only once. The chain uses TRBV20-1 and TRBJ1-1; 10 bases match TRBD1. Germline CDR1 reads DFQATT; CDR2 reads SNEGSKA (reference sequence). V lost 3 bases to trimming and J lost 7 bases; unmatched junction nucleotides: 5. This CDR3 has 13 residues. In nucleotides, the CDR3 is TGCAGTGCTAGGACAGGGGGCGTCGGTGAAGCTTTCTTT. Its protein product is CSARTGGVGEAFF.

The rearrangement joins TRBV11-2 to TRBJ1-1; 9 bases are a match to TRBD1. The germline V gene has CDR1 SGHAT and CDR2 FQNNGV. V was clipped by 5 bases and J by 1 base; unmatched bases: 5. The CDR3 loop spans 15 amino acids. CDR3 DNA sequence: TGTGCCAGCAGCCCAGGGACAGGGAAGAACACTGAAGCTTTCTTT. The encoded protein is CASSPGTGKNTEAFF.

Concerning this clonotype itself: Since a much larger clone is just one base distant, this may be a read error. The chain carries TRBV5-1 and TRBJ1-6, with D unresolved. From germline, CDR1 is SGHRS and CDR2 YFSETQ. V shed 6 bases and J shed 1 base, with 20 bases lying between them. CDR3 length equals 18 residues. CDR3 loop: CASMEGIGLRSYNSPLHF. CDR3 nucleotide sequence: TGCGCCAGCATGGAAGGGATAGGGTTGCGGTCCTATAATTCACCCCTCCACTTT.

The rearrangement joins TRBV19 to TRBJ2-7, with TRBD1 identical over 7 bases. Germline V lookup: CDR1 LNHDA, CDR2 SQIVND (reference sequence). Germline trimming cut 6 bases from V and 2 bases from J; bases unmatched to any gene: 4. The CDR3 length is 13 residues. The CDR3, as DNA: TGTGCCAGTAGCCCGGGACAGACCTACGAGCAGTACTTC. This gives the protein CASSPGQTYEQYF.

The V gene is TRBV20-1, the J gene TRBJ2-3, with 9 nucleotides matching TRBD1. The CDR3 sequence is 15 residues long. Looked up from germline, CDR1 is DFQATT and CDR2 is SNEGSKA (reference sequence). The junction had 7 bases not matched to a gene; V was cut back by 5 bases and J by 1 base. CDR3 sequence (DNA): TGCAGTGCTGGGGCGAGGACAGGGGGCACAGATACGCAGTATTTT. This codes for CSAGARTGGTDTQYF.